This T cell receptor (beta chain) is from a study of metastatic and nonmetastatic thyroid tumors. There were no patients who had received any treatment before thyroid surgery. In the study's own analysis: Variation in CDR3 across clinicopathological groups served as the basis for constructing a distant-metastasis classifier in papillary thyroid cancer. TCRdb reprocessed the PCR reads via MiXCR. The V and J calls and clone size are TCRdb's, not the authors'. Seen here are 9,000 to 15,000 clones, around a third observed once, and the top ten hold about an eighth. The CDR3 is made up of 14 amino acids. CDR1 is SGHTA, CDR2 FQGNSA, per germline. With V trimmed by 4 bases and J by 3 bases, 1 base remained unmatched.

The specimen was tumor tissue. The receptor's source is a female donor with papillary thyroid cancer or a benign thyroid nodule (not recorded which). Some clones in this sample may be carry-over from other donors' samples. The V gene is TRBV7-2, the J gene TRBJ2-3; 10 bases are a match to TRBD2. The CDR3 spells CASSWGLATDTQYF. CDR3 bases: TGTGCCAGCAGCTGGGGACTAGCGACAGATACGCAGTATTTT. Filled out from reference TRBV7-2 and TRBJ2-3, the complete variable domain reads GAGVSQSPSNKVTEKGKDVELRCDPISGHTALYWYRQSLGQGLEFLIYFQGNSAPDKSGLPSDRFSAERTGGSVSTLTIQRTQQEDSAVYLCASSWGLATDTQYFGPGTRLTVL.